Below, 21 T cell receptor beta chains from the same sample are listed, as sequenced in a study of vaccination and CD4 T cells after COVID-19. Scientists ran DNA taken from cultured CD4+ T cells through the Oncomine TCR Beta short-read assay for sequencing. One entry per CDR3 protein, called by TCRdb with MiXCR from the PCR reads. The table includes more than 20,000 distinct CDR3 sequences, 50% detected once. Noted treatment: roughly 10-day PBMC culture with coronavirus spike peptide pools or control peptides (ViraFEST assay). These receptors' targets are unknown. Here the sequenced sample was CD4+ T cells from blood, cultured in vitro, taken before SARS-CoV-2 vaccination. Receptors originate from a human donor who received a COVID-19 vaccine.

The CDR3 DNA sequence: TGTGCCAGCAGCTATGGGACAGGGGTTCAGCCCCAGCATTTT. Translation: CASSYGTGVQPQHF. This sequence joins TRBV5-4 and TRBJ1-5; 10 bases match TRBD1. The CDR3 consists of 14 residues. The germline CDR1 and CDR2 sequences are SGHNT and YYREEE (reference sequence). J was trimmed by 6 bases and V by 3 bases; bases with no gene match: 3.

The V gene is TRBV30, the J gene TRBJ1-3; 7 positions agree with TRBD1. Germline lookup yields CDR1 GTSNPN and CDR2 SVGIG (reference sequence). Unmatched junction bases numbered 3, after V lost 2 bases and J lost 5 bases. The CDR3 is made up of 13 amino acids. CDR3 DNA sequence: TGTGCCTGGAGTCGACAGGGAAGAAACACCATATATTTT. It yields the protein CAWSRQGRNTIYF.

CDR3 sequence: CASSLTTVNEETQYF. DNA of the CDR3: TGTGCCAGCAGCTTAACGACTGTAAATGAAGAGACCCAGTACTTC. The V and J genes are TRBV5-6 and TRBJ2-5; no firm D call. CDR3 length equals 15 residues. CDR1 is SGHDT, CDR2 YYEEEE, per germline. V lost 2 bases and J lost 3, with 14 bases in between.

This clonotype was detected only a few times. The chain is built from TRBV25-1 and TRBJ1-6; unclear D gene. The germline gives CDR1 MGHDK, CDR2 SYGVNS. The CDR3 extends over 11 amino acids. Trimming took 7 bases from V and 14 from J, leaving 12 bases between them. DNA for the CDR3: TGTGCCAGCACCCGAACCGGGACCCTCCACTTT. Protein: CASTRTGTLHF.

The chain carries TRBV12-3 or TRBV12-4 and TRBJ1-5; D gene ambiguous. Trimming took off 5 bases at V and 4 bases at J, with 12 bases between the two ends. CDR3 length: 14 residues. The CDR3 nucleotides read TGTGCCAGCAGTGGGGTAATCGGAAATCAGCCCCAGCATTTT. Translated: CASSGVIGNQPQHF.

Written as DNA, the CDR3 is TGTGCCAGCAGACCACAATCATTGGGCACTGAAGCTTTCTTT. Its translation is CASRPQSLGTEAFF. The chain links TRBV2 to TRBJ1-1; D is unresolved. V gave up 6 bases and J gave up 4 bases, with 15 bases separating them. Germline CDR1 is SNHLY and CDR2 is FYNNEI. There are 14 residues in the CDR3.

The chain employs TRBV7-9 and TRBJ2-5; D is possibly TRBD2 (5 bases). CDR3 length: 14 amino acids. In germline, CDR1 is SEHNR, CDR2 FQNEAQ (reference sequence). V gave up 10 bases and J gave up 1 base, with 16 bases separating them. CDR3 loop: CATTSSGLQETQYF. The CDR3 DNA follows: TGTGCCACCACTTCAAGCGGACTCCAAGAGACCCAGTACTTC. Combining the CDR3 with reference TRBV7-9 and TRBJ2-5 gives the whole variable domain DTGVSQNPRHKITKRGQNVTFRCDPISEHNRLYWYRQTLGQGPEFLTYFQNEAQLEKSRLLSDRFSAERPKGSFSTLEIQRTEQGDSAMYLCATTSSGLQETQYFGPGTRLLVL.

The J gene is TRBJ1-1, the V gene TRBV12-3 or TRBV12-4; D is perhaps TRBD1 (6 bases). The CDR3 is made up of 13 amino acids. Trimming cost V 7 bases and J 8 bases, with 17 bases left between them. This CDR3 is CASNFWEGGEAFF. The DNA for the CDR3 is TGTGCCAGCAATTTCTGGGAGGGGGGAGAAGCTTTCTTT.

The chain combines TRBV7-2 with TRBJ2-7; 8 bases fit TRBD2. This CDR3 contains 14 residues. Trimming took 3 bases from V and 3 from J; bases not matched to a gene: 4. Germline loops: CDR1 SGHTA, CDR2 FQGNSA. Here the CDR3 DNA reads TGTGCCAGCAGCTTCGGGGGGGAATTCTACGAGCAGTACTTC. This sequence encodes CASSFGGEFYEQYF.

The gene calls are TRBV6-2 or TRBV6-3 and TRBJ2-7, with D uncertain. Deletions cut 3 bases from V and 5 bases from J, with 8 bases between. This CDR3 contains 12 residues. In germline, CDR1 is MNHEY, CDR2 SVGEGT. The CDR3 is CASSYVGNEQYF. CDR3 coding DNA: TGTGCCAGCAGTTATGTAGGGAACGAGCAGTACTTC.

The J gene is TRBJ2-2, the V gene TRBV19, with D unresolved. The length of the CDR3 is 16 residues. Germline-derived CDR1 and CDR2 are LNHDA and SQIVND (reference sequence). Trimming removed 6 bases at V and 5 bases at J, with 19 bases between. CDR3 in amino acids: CASRILTRLGTGELFF. The CDR3 DNA reads as TGTGCCAGTAGGATCTTGACGCGACTGGGGACCGGGGAGCTGTTTTTT.

The genes are TRBV30 and TRBJ2-5; 8 bases fit TRBD2. CDR3 length equals 13 residues. Germline CDR1 GTSNPN, CDR2 SVGIG (reference sequence). V shed 4 bases, J shed 4 bases, and the junction held 5 bases outside the gene matches. The CDR3 DNA follows: TGTGCCTGGATCCCCGGGGGGGGAGAGACCCAGTACTTC. Translated, it gives CAWIPGGGETQYF.

The chain links TRBV7-2 to TRBJ2-2, with TRBD2 matching 8 bases. After removal of 4 bases from V and 4 bases from J, the junction contained 11 bases not matched to a gene. Germline V gene lookup returns CDR1 SGHTA and CDR2 FQGNSA. CDR3 size: 17 residues. CDR3 sequence reads: CASSWGSSGGATGELFF. The CDR3 DNA is TGTGCCAGCAGCTGGGGTTCAAGCGGGGGAGCCACCGGGGAGCTGTTTTTT.

The chain joins TRBV20-1 to TRBJ1-5; D may be TRBD1 (5 bases). The CDR3 runs 15 residues. The ends were cut back, 2 bases at V and 1 base at J, with 12 bases in the middle. Germline-derived CDR1 and CDR2 are DFQATT and SNEGSKA (reference sequence). CDR3 amino acids: CSARTQESSNQPQHF. In DNA, the CDR3 is TGCAGTGCTAGAACACAGGAATCGAGCAATCAGCCCCAGCATTTT.

The chain is built from TRBV2 and TRBJ1-6, with no clear D. V lost 8 bases, J lost 5 bases, and 13 bases lay in between. The CDR3 is 14 residues long. CDR1 is SNHLY, CDR2 FYNNEI, per germline. CDR3 residues: CASVLEGHNSPLHF. The CDR3 region has the DNA TGTGCCAGCGTACTAGAAGGTCATAATTCACCCCTCCACTTT.

This clonotype is termed medium-sized. CDR3 sequence (DNA): TGTGCCAGCAGGGCTCAGGGGTTTCTTAGCAATCAGCCCCAGCATTTT. It specifies CASRAQGFLSNQPQHF. The rearrangement joins TRBV25-1 to TRBJ1-5; TRBD1 might be the D (6 bases). From germline, CDR1 is MGHDK and CDR2 SYGVNS. With 6 bases removed from V and 0 bases from J, the gap between germline ends came to 15 bases. This CDR3 region has 16 residues.

This clonotype was counted between two and nine times. The chain is built from TRBV30 and TRBJ1-6; perhaps TRBD1 as D (5 bases). V dropped 4 bases and J dropped 0 bases, with 16 bases sitting between them. Germline values: CDR1 GTSNPN, CDR2 SVGIG (reference sequence). The CDR3 totals 17 residues. The CDR3 loop is CAWTFGTASSYNSPLHF. In DNA, the CDR3 is TGTGCCTGGACGTTCGGGACGGCGAGCTCCTATAATTCACCCCTCCACTTT. The full variable domain, with the rest looked up from reference TRBV30 and TRBJ1-6, is SQTIHQWPATLVQPVGSPLSLECTVEGTSNPNLYWYRQAAGRGLQLLFYSVGIGQISSEVPQNLSASRPQDRQFILSSKKLLLSDSGFYLCAWTFGTASSYNSPLHFGNGTRLTVT.

This clonotype was counted only a few times. This rearrangement joins TRBV12-3 or TRBV12-4 to TRBJ1-2, with D tentatively TRBD1 (5 bases). The CDR3 length is 18 residues. The ends were cut back, 3 bases at V and 8 bases at J, with 28 bases in the middle. This CDR3 reads CASSFDQWGDPTLGGYTF. DNA of the CDR3: TGTGCCAGCAGTTTCGACCAGTGGGGGGACCCTACCTTGGGCGGCTACACCTTC.

CDR3 protein: CAWRTLGGGTYNEQFF. Written as DNA, the CDR3 is TGTGCCTGGAGAACTCTGGGGGGGGGCACCTACAATGAGCAGTTCTTC. The chain employs TRBV30 and TRBJ2-1, with a tentative D call TRBD2 (7 bases). The CDR3 runs 16 residues. In germline, CDR1 is GTSNPN, CDR2 SVGIG (reference sequence). The V end was cut by 3 bases, the J end by 2 bases, with 17 bases between.

This clonotype was seen once. The gene calls are TRBV5-1 and TRBJ2-2; D could derive from TRBD1 or TRBD2 (5 bases each). Deletions cut 5 bases from V and 6 bases from J, with 17 bases between. The germline CDR1 and CDR2 sequences are SGHRS and YFSETQ. The length of the CDR3 is 15 residues. The CDR3, as DNA: TGCGCCAGCAGTAGTCGGACTCGGGACGCCGGGGAGCTGTTTTTT. As protein: CASSSRTRDAGELFF.

V and J are TRBV6-1 and TRBJ2-7; TRBD1 aligns across 9 bases. CDR1 and CDR2 (germline): MNHNS, SASEGT. The V segment lost 4 bases and the J segment 3 bases; nucleotides outside the gene matches: 7. The CDR3 sequence is 15 residues long. The CDR3 here is CASSAHGTGRYEQYF. In nucleotides, the CDR3 is TGTGCCAGCAGTGCGCATGGGACAGGGCGCTACGAGCAGTACTTC.